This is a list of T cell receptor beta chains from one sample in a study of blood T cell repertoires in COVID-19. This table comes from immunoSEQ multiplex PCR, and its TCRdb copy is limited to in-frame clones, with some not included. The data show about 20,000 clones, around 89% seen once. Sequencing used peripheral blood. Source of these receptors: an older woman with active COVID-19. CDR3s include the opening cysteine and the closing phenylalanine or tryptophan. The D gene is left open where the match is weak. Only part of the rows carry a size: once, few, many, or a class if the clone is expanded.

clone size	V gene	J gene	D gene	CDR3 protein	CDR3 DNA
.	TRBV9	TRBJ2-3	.	CASSVGGVASTDTQYF	TGTGCCAGCAGCGTGGGCGGGGTGGCTAGCACAGATACGCAGTATTTT
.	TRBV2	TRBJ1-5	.	CASSVGGAGNQPQHF	TGTGCCAGCAGTGTAGGAGGGGCGGGCAATCAGCCCCAGCATTTT
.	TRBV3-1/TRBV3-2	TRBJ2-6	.	CASSLHGSSSGANVLTF	TGTGCCAGCAGCCTACACGGCTCTAGCTCTGGGGCCAACGTCCTGACTTTC
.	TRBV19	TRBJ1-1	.	CATLERGTEAFF	TGTGCCACTCTGGAAAGGGGTACTGAAGCTTTCTTT
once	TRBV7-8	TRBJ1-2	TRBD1	CASSWEDREGSKYTF	TGTGCCAGCAGCTGGGAGGACAGGGAAGGCTCTAAGTACACCTTC
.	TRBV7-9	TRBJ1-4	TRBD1	CASSLGQGVNEKLFF	TGTGCCAGCAGCTTGGGACAGGGGGTCAATGAAAAACTGTTTTTT
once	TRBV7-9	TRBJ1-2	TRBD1	CASSLARSGQARGNTF	TGTGCCAGCAGCTTAGCGCGATCGGGACAGGCCCGAGGGAACACCTTC
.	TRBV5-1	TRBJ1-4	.	CASSGPSGIANEKLFF	TGCGCCAGCAGCGGGCCCTCAGGGATTGCTAATGAAAAACTGTTTTTT
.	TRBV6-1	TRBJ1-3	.	CASSEATQGVSGNTIYF	TGTGCCAGCAGTGAAGCTACACAAGGGGTCTCTGGAAACACCATATATTTT
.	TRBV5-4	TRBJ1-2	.	CASSLEVGGNYGYTF	TGTGCCAGCAGCTTGGAGGTGGGGGGGAACTATGGCTACACCTTC
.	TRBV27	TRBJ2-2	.	CASRPGHKYTGELFF	TGTGCCAGCAGACCGGGACATAAGTACACCGGGGAGCTGTTTTTT
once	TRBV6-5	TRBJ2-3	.	CASSLARSDTQYF	TGTGCCAGCAGCCTCGCCCGGTCAGATACGCAGTATTTT
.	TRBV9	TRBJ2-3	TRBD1	CASSPRDSLYTDTQYF	TGTGCCAGCAGCCCAAGGGACAGCCTCTACACAGATACGCAGTATTTT
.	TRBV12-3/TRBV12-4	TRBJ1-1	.	CASSLERMGTAFF	TGTGCCAGCAGTTTAGAGCGGATGGGCACGGCTTTCTTT
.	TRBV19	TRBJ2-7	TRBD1	CATHPTGTGYEQYF	TGTGCCACACACCCTACCGGGACAGGGTACGAGCAGTACTTC
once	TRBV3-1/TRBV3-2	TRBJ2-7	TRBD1	CASSPLRDRVHEQYF	TGTGCCAGCAGCCCATTGAGGGACAGGGTCCACGAGCAGTACTTC
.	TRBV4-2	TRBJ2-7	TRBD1	CASSQVSTGAKYEQYF	TGTGCCAGCAGCCAAGTGTCGACAGGGGCTAAATACGAGCAGTACTTC
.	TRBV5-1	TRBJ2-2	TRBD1	CASSPRDRGQNGELFF	TGCGCCAGCAGCCCCCGGGACAGGGGGCAAAACGGGGAGCTGTTTTTT
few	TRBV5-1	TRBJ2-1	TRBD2	CASTPGGGYNEQFF	TGCGCCAGCACCCCGGGGGGGGGCTACAATGAGCAGTTCTTC
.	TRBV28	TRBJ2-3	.	CASKSPESTDTQYF	TGTGCCAGCAAGAGTCCGGAGAGCACAGATACGCAGTATTTT
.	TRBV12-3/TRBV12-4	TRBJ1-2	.	CASSRGGTPAF	TGTGCCAGCAGCCGGGGAGGGACGCCGGCCTTC
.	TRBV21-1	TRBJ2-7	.	CASSKGPGFGSYEQYF	TGTGCCAGCAGCAAGGGCCCGGGGTTCGGGTCCTACGAGCAGTACTTC
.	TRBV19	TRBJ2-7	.	CASSMRGLAYEQYF	TGTGCCAGTAGTATGCGGGGACTCGCCTACGAGCAGTACTTC
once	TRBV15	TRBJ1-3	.	CATSSRFRSSGNTIYF	TGTGCCACCAGCAGCCGTTTTCGGAGCTCTGGAAACACCATATATTTT
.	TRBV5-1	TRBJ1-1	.	CASSWDTLGNTEAFF	TGCGCCAGCAGCTGGGACACTCTGGGGAACACTGAAGCTTTCTTT
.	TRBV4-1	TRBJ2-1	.	CASSHQNQGNEQFF	TGCGCCAGCAGCCACCAGAACCAGGGAAATGAGCAGTTCTTC
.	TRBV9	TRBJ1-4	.	CASSPRPGGPNEKLFF	TGTGCCAGCAGCCCGCGTCCGGGGGGGCCTAATGAAAAACTGTTTTTT
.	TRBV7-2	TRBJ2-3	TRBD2	CASSFGTSGAIDTQYF	TGTGCCAGCAGCTTCGGGACTAGCGGGGCCATAGATACGCAGTATTTT
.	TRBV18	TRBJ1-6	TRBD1	CASSANRGLDSPLHF	TGTGCCAGCTCGGCCAACAGGGGATTAGATTCACCCCTCCACTTT
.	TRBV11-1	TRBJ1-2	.	CASSYGQGGYTF	TGTGCCAGCAGCTATGGACAAGGTGGCTACACCTTC
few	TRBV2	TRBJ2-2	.	CASTRRQAGELFF	TGTGCCAGCACCAGGAGACAGGCCGGGGAGCTGTTTTTT
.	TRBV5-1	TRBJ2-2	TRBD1	CASSLGRGNGELFF	TGCGCCAGCAGCTTGGGCAGGGGGAACGGGGAGCTGTTTTTT
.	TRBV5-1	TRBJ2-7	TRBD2	CASSLGGGGAGEQYF	TGCGCCAGCAGCTTGGGTGGCGGGGGGGCGGGCGAGCAGTACTTC
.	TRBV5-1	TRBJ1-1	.	CASSLAGGYTEAFF	TGCGCCAGCAGCTTGGCAGGTGGATACACTGAAGCTTTCTTT
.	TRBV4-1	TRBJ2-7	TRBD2	CASSQANMGLAGSEQYF	TGCGCCAGCAGCCAAGCGAATATGGGACTAGCGGGTTCCGAGCAGTACTTC
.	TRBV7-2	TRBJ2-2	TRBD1	CASSPQGATGELFF	TGTGCCAGCAGCCCCCAGGGGGCCACCGGGGAGCTGTTTTTT
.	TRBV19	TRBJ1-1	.	CASSIFPRVNTEAFF	TGTGCCAGTAGTATATTCCCCAGGGTGAACACTGAAGCTTTCTTT
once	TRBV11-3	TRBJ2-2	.	CASSSAGTNTGELFF	TGTGCCAGCAGCTCCGCAGGGACGAACACCGGGGAGCTGTTTTTT
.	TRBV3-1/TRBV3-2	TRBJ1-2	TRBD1	CASSQGQGTGGYTF	TGTGCCAGCAGCCAAGGACAGGGCACCGGGGGCTACACCTTC
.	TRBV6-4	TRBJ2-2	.	CASSPRDMRWGGELFF	TGTGCCAGCAGCCCCCGGGACATGCGTTGGGGCGGGGAGCTGTTTTTT
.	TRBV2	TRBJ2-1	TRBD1	CAGTGQGHEQFF	TGTGCCGGAACGGGACAGGGCCATGAGCAGTTCTTC
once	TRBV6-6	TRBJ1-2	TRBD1	CASTPGQAGGYTF	TGTGCCAGCACCCCGGGACAGGCTGGAGGCTACACCTTC
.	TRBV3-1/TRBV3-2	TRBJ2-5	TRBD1	CASSQRGPGETQYF	TGTGCCAGCAGCCAAAGGGGGCCAGGAGAGACCCAGTACTTC
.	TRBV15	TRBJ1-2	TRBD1	CATSRDEGARNYGYTF	TGTGCCACCAGCAGAGATGAGGGGGCACGGAACTATGGCTACACCTTC
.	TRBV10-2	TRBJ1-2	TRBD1	CASSGDRVAGYTF	TGCGCCAGCAGCGGAGACAGGGTGGCTGGCTACACCTTC
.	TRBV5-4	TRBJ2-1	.	CASSLIEGFHEQFF	TGTGCCAGCAGCTTGATTGAGGGATTCCATGAGCAGTTCTTC
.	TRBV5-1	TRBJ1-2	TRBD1	CASAGTGYEGYTF	TGCGCCAGCGCCGGGACAGGGTATGAAGGCTACACCTTC
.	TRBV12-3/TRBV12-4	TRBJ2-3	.	CASSLDKDTQYF	TGTGCCAGCAGTTTAGACAAGGATACGCAGTATTTT
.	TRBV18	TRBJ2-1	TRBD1	CASSPGTGGGEQFF	TGTGCCAGCTCCCCGGGGACAGGGGGTGGTGAGCAGTTCTTC
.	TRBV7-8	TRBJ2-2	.	CASSRRAGELFF	TGTGCCAGCAGCCGCCGGGCCGGGGAGCTGTTTTTT
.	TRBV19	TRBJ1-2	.	CASSPGKGYTF	TGTGCCAGTAGTCCAGGGAAGGGCTACACCTTC
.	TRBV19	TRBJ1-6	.	CASSTDWNSPLHF	TGTGCCAGTAGTACGGACTGGAATTCACCCCTCCACTTT